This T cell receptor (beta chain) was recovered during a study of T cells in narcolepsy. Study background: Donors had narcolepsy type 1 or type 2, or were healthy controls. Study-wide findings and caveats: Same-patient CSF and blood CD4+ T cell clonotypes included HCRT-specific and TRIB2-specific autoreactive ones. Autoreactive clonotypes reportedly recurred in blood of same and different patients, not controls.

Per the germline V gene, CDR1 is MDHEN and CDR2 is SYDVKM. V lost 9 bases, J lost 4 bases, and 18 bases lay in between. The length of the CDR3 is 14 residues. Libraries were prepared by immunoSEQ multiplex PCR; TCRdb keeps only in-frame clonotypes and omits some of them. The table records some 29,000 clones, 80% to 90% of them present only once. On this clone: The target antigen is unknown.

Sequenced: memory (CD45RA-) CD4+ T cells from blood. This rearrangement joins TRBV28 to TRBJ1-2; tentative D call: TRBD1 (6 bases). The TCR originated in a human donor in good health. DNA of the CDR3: TGTGCCAGTTGGAAATGGGGGCCGAGCTATGGCTACACCTTC. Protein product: CASWKWGPSYGYTF.